This TCR beta chain comes out of a study of Graves' ophthalmopathy and Graves' hyperthyroidism. Study summary: The blood sample was drawn at first diagnosis and before any treatment.

CDR1 and CDR2 from the germline V gene are SEHNR and FQNEAQ (reference sequence). Trimming removed 1 base from V and 3 bases from J, with 9 bases in between. The CDR3 length is 14 residues. Researchers took RNA transcripts and amplified TCR beta CDR3 regions from them. First-round RT-PCR with HTBI primers preceded a second-round multiplex PCR. Each CDR3 protein is one row after TCRdb ran MiXCR on the multiplex PCR reads. The sample yields some 520,000 distinct CDR3 sequences, about 15% seen once. Findings of the study overall: In blood appeared most of the expanded thyroid clonotypes whose frequency exceeded 0.001. With a specificity of around 76% and a sensitivity of roughly 71%, the model predicted ophthalmopathy progression.

Clinicians made diagnoses from clinical symptoms, serum thyroxine, TRAb, thyroid ultrasound and orbital computed tomography. This clonotype occurred many times. Its target is unknown. This sequence originates from a woman in her 30s with Graves' ophthalmopathy. The chain uses TRBV7-9 and TRBJ1-1; tentatively, D is TRBD1 (6 bases). Sequencing was performed on blood. The CDR3 protein is CASSLDRDYTEAFF. The CDR3, as DNA: TGTGCCAGCAGCTTAGACAGGGACTACACTGAAGCTTTCTTT.